The 21 T cell receptor beta chains in this list originate from one sample, sequenced in a study of T cell clonality in common variable immunodeficiency. Measured with immunoSEQ multiplex PCR; TCRdb has only the in-frame clones, and not every one. The sample is made up of 50,000 to 65,000 clones, none counted only once. Sequences were obtained from peripheral blood mononuclear cells. The receptors derive from a person aged 18-69 years in good health.

This clone came up many times. The read terminates 3 residues before the CDR3 end, so the remaining end is supplied by the germline J gene. The V and J genes are TRBV18 and TRBJ2-4, with 10 bases lining up with TRBD2. V lost 1 base and J lost 9; bases outside the gene matches: 9. Per germline, CDR1 KGHSH and CDR2 LQKENI. The CDR3 is made up of 16 amino acids. The part of the CDR3 DNA that was read is TGTGCCAGCTCACCACGGACTAGCGGAGATATCGGCATT. This codes for CASSPRTSGDIGI. The entire CDR3 is CASSPRTSGDIGIQYF.

Remarks on this clone: The read ends 3 residues early relative to the CDR3; the germline J gene fills the gap. The same CDR3 is also encoded by other DNA sequences in this sample. This chain joins TRBV18 and TRBJ1-3; D might be TRBD1 (5 bases). CDR3 length equals 15 residues. Germline values: CDR1 KGHSH, CDR2 LQKENI. V gave up 3 bases and J gave up 0 bases, with 9 bases separating them. The CDR3 sequence: CASSPGRASGNTIYF. CDR3 bases read: TGTGCCAGCTCACCGGGCAGGGCCTCTGGAAACACC. Supplemented by reference TRBV18 and TRBJ1-3, the full variable domain reads NAGVMQNPRHLVRRRGQEARLRCSPMKGHSHVYWYRQLPEEGLKFMVYLQKENIIDESGMPKERFSAEFPKEGPSILRIQQVVRGDSAAYFCASSPGRASGNTIYFGEGSWLTVV.

This clone showed up many times. The CDR3 end is not reached by the read, which stops 3 residues before it; the germline J gene fills it in. This chain joins TRBV14 and TRBJ2-1; the match to TRBD2 covers 7 bases. V trimming: 1 base; J trimming: 4 bases; junction bases outside the gene matches: 7. This CDR3 spans 16 amino acids. Germline values: CDR1 SGHDN, CDR2 FVKESK. CDR3 DNA (partial): TGTGCCAGCAGCCAAGTGGGGGGGATCGGTTACAATGAG. This translates into CASSQVGGIGYNE. In full, the CDR3 is CASSQVGGIGYNEQFF.

This clone was counted between two and nine times. The read ends 3 residues shy of where the CDR3 ends; the end is completed using the germline J gene. The rearrangement joins TRBV19 to TRBJ1-6; a weak D match, TRBD1 (5 bases). The CDR3 loop spans 14 amino acids. The germline V and J ends were trimmed by 10 bases and 7 bases, with 17 bases remaining between them. The germline V gene encodes CDR1 LNHDA and CDR2 SQIVND (reference sequence). The DNA read from the CDR3 is TGTGCCACAAACTTAAGGGGAGGCAATTCACCC. Amino acids: CATNLRGGNSP. The CDR3 in full is CATNLRGGNSPLHF.

This clone occurred many times. The read terminates 3 residues ahead of where the CDR3 ends, so the germline J gene completes it. The gene calls are TRBV29-1 and TRBJ1-2, with 9 bases that match TRBD1. With 8 bases clipped from V and 6 bases from J, the junction kept 16 bases outside the gene matches. The CDR3 runs to 15 residues. In germline, CDR1 is SQVTM, CDR2 ANQGSEA. CDR3 in amino acids: CSTSQNRGRHHGYTF. Partial CDR3 DNA: TGCAGCACTTCACAAAACAGGGGGCGGCATCATGGC.

This clone was detected ten times or more. The read gets to within 3 residues of the CDR3 end, and the germline J gene fills in the rest. The rearrangement links TRBV30 to TRBJ2-1; D is possibly TRBD1 (6 bases). In germline, CDR1 is GTSNPN, CDR2 SVGIG (reference sequence). V lost 2 bases and J lost 2, with 13 bases in between. The CDR3 runs to 15 residues. CDR3 in amino acids: CAWSQGLFTYNEQFF. CDR3 DNA, as far as it was read: TGTGCCTGGAGTCAGGGGTTATTTACCTACAATGAG. Filled out from reference TRBV30 and TRBJ2-1, the complete variable domain reads SQTIHQWPATLVQPVGSPLSLECTVEGTSNPNLYWYRQAAGRGLQLLFYSVGIGQISSEVPQNLSASRPQDRQFILSSKKLLLSDSGFYLCAWSQGLFTYNEQFFGPGTRLTVL.

This clone showed up many times. The sequenced CDR3 bases are TGTGCCAGCAGCGCGGGAAACACTGAA. It specifies CASSAGNTE. The entire CDR3 reads CASSAGNTEAFF. The chain has TRBV7-2 and TRBJ1-1, with unresolved D. The sequence runs out 3 residues before the end of the CDR3; the remainder is reconstructed from the germline J gene. CDR3 length: 12 residues. Trimming stripped 5 bases from V and 2 bases from J, with 6 bases between. The germline CDR1 and CDR2 sequences are SGHTA and FQGNSA.

Many counts were recorded for this clone. The read is 3 residues too short to cover the CDR3 end, so that end is filled in from the germline J gene. This rearrangement joins TRBV20-1 to TRBJ1-5; D is unresolved. The V end was cut by 6 bases, the J end by 7 bases, with 13 bases between. The CDR3 has 12 residues. CDR1 and CDR2 from the germline V gene are DFQATT and SNEGSKA (reference sequence). The DNA read from the CDR3 is TGCAGTGCCCAGCGGGGTGGACAGCCC. Translation: CSAQRGGQP. The CDR3 reads in full as CSAQRGGQPQHF.

This clone was picked up a small number of times. The CDR3 end is not reached by the read, which stops 3 residues before it; the germline J gene fills it in. The rearrangement joins TRBV18 to TRBJ1-4; perhaps TRBD1 as D (6 bases). CDR1 is KGHSH, CDR2 LQKENI, per germline. CDR3 length: 18 residues. CDR3 in amino acids: CASSPLEGGSPGNSPLFF. CDR3 bases read: TGTGCCAGCTCACCCTTGGAGGGGGGGTCCCCCGGTAATTCACCA. Filled out from reference TRBV18 and TRBJ1-4, the complete variable domain reads NAGVMQNPRHLVRRRGQEARLRCSPMKGHSHVYWYRQLPEEGLKFMVYLQKENIIDESGMPKERFSAEFPKEGPSILRIQQVVRGDSAAYFCASSPLEGGSPGNSPLFFGSGTQLSVL.

This clone showed up many times. Sequencing ends 3 residues short of the CDR3 end; the germline J gene provides the rest. V is TRBV5-4 and J is TRBJ2-7; TRBD1 is a possible D gene (5 bases). Looked up from germline, CDR1 is SGHNT and CDR2 is YYREEE (reference sequence). This CDR3 spans 15 amino acids. Trimming took off 4 bases at V and 0 bases at J, with 14 bases between the two ends. The part of the CDR3 DNA that was read is TGTGCCAGCAGCGCCCCGGACAAACTCTCCTACGAG. Protein sequence: CASSAPDKLSYE. The CDR3 as a whole reads CASSAPDKLSYEQYF.

Ten or more counts support this clone. Read sequence stops 3 residues before the CDR3 end, and the germline J gene provides the missing end. The chain has TRBV2 and TRBJ1-2; D not resolved. The CDR3 consists of 14 residues. In germline, CDR1 is SNHLY, CDR2 FYNNEI. The V and J ends lost 2 bases and 2 bases respectively, with 9 bases between them. CDR3 in amino acids: CASSEISPNYGYTF. The sequenced part of the CDR3 DNA is TGTGCCAGCAGTGAAATCTCTCCGAACTATGGC.

This clone appeared many times. Coverage ceases 3 residues before the CDR3 finishes, and the germline J gene fills in the end. V is TRBV5-4 and J is TRBJ1-3, with 9 bases that match TRBD1. Looked up from germline, CDR1 is SGHNT and CDR2 is YYREEE (reference sequence). Trimming at V came to 0 bases and at J to 4 bases, leaving 2 bases not matched to a gene. The length of the CDR3 is 15 residues. The CDR3 protein is CASSLDRGLGNTIYF. CDR3 DNA, as far as it was read: TGTGCCAGCAGCTTGGACAGGGGGCTCGGAAACACC.

This clone was observed at least ten times. The sequenced fragment ends 3 residues before the CDR3 boundary, so the rest is inferred from the germline J gene. This chain links TRBV9 with TRBJ2-1, with D unresolved. The germline V and J ends were trimmed by 0 bases and 6 bases, with 13 bases remaining between them. The CDR3 consists of 15 residues. Germline V lookup: CDR1 SGDLS, CDR2 YYNGEE. The CDR3 loop is CASSVGLLVVNEQFF. Partial CDR3 DNA: TGTGCCAGCAGCGTAGGTCTCCTAGTGGTCAATGAG.

About this clone: The observed sequence ends 3 residues before the CDR3 terminus, with the missing tail filled in from the germline J gene. This chain uses TRBV2 with TRBJ2-3; 10 bases line up with TRBD2. There are 16 residues in the CDR3. J gave up 0 bases and V 5 bases, and 5 bases lay outside the gene matches. Germline values: CDR1 SNHLY, CDR2 FYNNEI. CDR3 amino acids: CASSRKRGGSTDTQYF. The sequenced CDR3 bases are TGTGCCAGCAGTCGTAAGCGGGGGGGAAGCACAGATACG.

This clone was recorded many times. The DNA ends 3 residues before the CDR3 does, and the rest of the CDR3 is filled in from the germline J gene. The rearrangement uses TRBV7-7 and TRBJ1-5, with D perhaps matching TRBD1 (6 bases). CDR1 and CDR2 (germline): SSHAT, FNYEAQ (reference sequence). The V end was cut by 5 bases, the J end by 5 bases, with 25 bases between. CDR3 length: 18 residues. The part of the CDR3 DNA that was read is TGTGCCAGCAGCCTAAAGGGTTGGGGGCAAGAGGGAGATCAGCCC. This translates into CASSLKGWGQEGDQP. The entire CDR3 protein reads CASSLKGWGQEGDQPQHF.

Of note for this clone: Its ends do not fully match the called genes, so a read error is possible. Different DNA sequences within this sample yield the same CDR3. The DNA read from the CDR3 is TGTGCCAGCAGGGGCCAGGGGAAACCCCCCTTTACCTACGAG. Translation gives CASRGQGKPPFTYE. The entire CDR3 is CASRGQGKPPFTYEQYF. The chain couples TRBV5-1 to TRBJ2-7; D is possibly TRBD1 (6 bases). With the read ending 3 residues before the CDR3 end, the germline J gene is used to fill in that end. Germline CDR1 SGHRS, CDR2 YFSETQ. The CDR3 is 17 amino acids. Using reference TRBV5-1 and TRBJ2-7 for the parts outside the CDR3, the full variable domain is KAGVTQTPRYLIKTRGQQVTLSCSPISGHRSVSWYQQTPGQGLQFLFEYFSETQRNKGNFPGRFSGRQFSNSRSEMNVSTLELGDSALYLCASRGQGKPPFTYEQYFGPGTRLTVT.

Ten or more counts support this clone. Coverage ceases 3 residues before the CDR3 finishes, and the germline J gene fills in the end. This chain uses TRBV6-1 with TRBJ2-1; D uncertain. V gave up 4 bases and J gave up 8 bases, with 9 bases separating them. This CDR3 region has 12 residues. Per germline, CDR1 MNHNS and CDR2 SASEGT. CDR3 DNA, as far as it was read: TGTGCCAGCAGTGTTCTAGGAGATGAG. Its translation: CASSVLGDE. The CDR3 as a whole reads CASSVLGDEQFF.

In its sample, this clone was seen many times. The sequenced fragment ends 3 residues before the CDR3 boundary, so the rest is inferred from the germline J gene. The V gene is TRBV20-1, the J gene TRBJ2-3, with 12 bases aligning to TRBD2. This CDR3 is built from 15 residues. The germline CDR1 and CDR2 sequences are DFQATT and SNEGSKA (reference sequence). Trimming at V came to 6 bases and at J to 4 bases, leaving 8 bases not matched to a gene. The CDR3 spells CSANTLAGGPDTQYF. The part of the CDR3 DNA that was read is TGCAGTGCCAACACTCTAGCGGGAGGGCCAGATACG.

On this clone itself: From the germline J gene comes the end of the CDR3, since the read stops 3 residues before it. The chain is built from TRBV30 and TRBJ1-4, with 7 bases fitting TRBD1. The CDR3 runs 13 residues. Losses at the gene ends were 4 bases for V and 8 bases for J; bases not matched to a gene: 7. Germline-derived CDR1 and CDR2 are GTSNPN and SVGIG (reference sequence). Incomplete CDR3 DNA: TGTGCCTGGACAGGAGGGGGCTGGGAAAAA. This codes for CAWTGGGWEK. The whole CDR3 protein reads CAWTGGGWEKLFF.

As regards this clone: Sequencing ends 3 residues short of the CDR3 end; the germline J gene provides the rest. The chain joins TRBV5-6 to TRBJ1-1, with a weak D call TRBD1 (6 bases). The ends were cut back, 3 bases at V and 4 bases at J, with 13 bases in the middle. Looked up from germline, CDR1 is SGHDT and CDR2 is YYEEEE. CDR3 length: 14 amino acids. The part of the CDR3 DNA that was read is TGTGCCAGCAGCTACAGGGTCATGGGCACTGAA. It yields the protein CASSYRVMGTE. The whole CDR3 sequence reads CASSYRVMGTEAFF.

This clone was seen ten or more times. The read halts 3 residues ahead of the CDR3 end, with the missing end drawn from the germline J gene. The rearrangement links TRBV5-6 to TRBJ1-4; D is perhaps TRBD1 (5 bases). Trimming cost V 4 bases and J 7 bases, with 17 bases left between them. This CDR3 comprises 15 residues. CDR1 is SGHDT, CDR2 YYEEEE, per germline. CDR3 DNA, as far as it was read: TGTGCCAGCAGCAACAGGTCTCCTGGGGCTGAAAAA. Translating it yields CASSNRSPGAEK. The entire CDR3 protein is CASSNRSPGAEKLFF.